This T cell receptor (beta chain) was sequenced in a study of shared clonotypes between healthy human individuals. Investigators divided CD4+ cells into CD45RA+ naive and CD45RA-negative memory subsets. Generated by immunoSEQ multiplex PCR, the TCRdb table keeps only in-frame clones and is missing some. This table has 2 million to 2.5 million clones, 93% appearing once. The ends were cut back, 4 bases at V and 0 bases at J, with 14 bases in the middle. The V gene's germline CDR1 is MNHNS and CDR2 SASEGT. The CDR3 loop spans 16 amino acids. The rearrangement joins TRBV6-1 to TRBJ2-3; D is uncertain. The sequencing sample was made of naive CD4+ T cells from PBMCs. Subset indicated: CD45RA+ positively selected. This TCR came from a man younger than 35 in good health. Some clones in this sample may be carry-over from other donors' samples. The CDR3 here is CASSGTRRHSTDTQYF. CDR3 nucleotides: TGTGCCAGCAGTGGGACCCGCCGGCATAGCACAGATACGCAGTATTTT.